Here is one TCR beta chain with its context. Using immunoSEQ multiplex PCR, the repertoire was profiled, and TCRdb retains in-frame clones only, with some absent. The top ten hold 12% of the sample, which has about 42,000 clones, approximately 85% seen once. This sample is drawn from a study of blood T cell repertoires in COVID-19. Germline CDR1 reads SGHRS; CDR2 reads YFSETQ. The junction had 6 bases not matched to a gene; V was cut back by 1 base and J by 8 bases. CDR3 length: 15 residues. This sequence joins TRBV5-1 and TRBJ2-4, with 10 bases matching TRBD2. The TCR comes from a human donor in a cohort sampled during active COVID-19. The sequenced sample was peripheral blood. CDR3 residues: CASSLQAGGPDIQYF. As DNA, the CDR3 is TGCGCCAGCAGCTTGCAAGCGGGGGGGCCAGACATTCAGTACTTC.